This T cell receptor (beta chain) was profiled in a study of cytomegalovirus exposure and HLA in healthy donors. The PCR had 60 Vbeta and 13 Jbeta primers. Method: immunoSEQ multiplex PCR; TCRdb's copy keeps in-frame clones and lacks some. The repertoire holds approximately 190,000 clones, with approximately 80% as singletons. Comments on this clone: Its antigen is still unknown. An end of the junction differs from the germline gene, which may be a read error.

Germline values: CDR1 SEHNR, CDR2 FQNEAQ (reference sequence). The CDR3 covers 14 residues. Findings and limits, study-wide: The likely explanation for a cluster of highly shared sequence variants was sequencing artifact. A prior analysis recorded that most TCR beta V segments were productive about 87% or about 30% of the time. Whilst most TCR sequences proved rare, a subset of public TCRs occurred across many donors.

The TCR was taken from a woman aged 25 to 39 in good health and CMV-seropositive. This chain connects TRBV7-9 to TRBJ2-2; the match to TRBD2 covers 12 bases. Source material: PBMCs. The DNA of the CDR3 is TGTGCCAGCAGCCTAGCGGGAGGGCTAGGGGAGCTGTTTTTT. Translating gives CASSLAGGLGELFF.